Below are 25 T cell receptor beta chains sequenced from a single sample in a study of shared clonotypes between healthy human individuals. Here immunoSEQ multiplex PCR was the method, and the copy in TCRdb shows in-frame clones only, minus some. The sample holds about 1.1 million clones, more than 75% seen once. Specimen: memory CD4+ T cells from PBMCs. Subset reported: CD45RA-negative fraction. The origin of the receptors is a young man in good health. Some clones in this sample may be carry-over from other donors' samples.

V and J are TRBV25-1 and TRBJ2-3, with 7 bases aligning to TRBD1. The germline V gene has CDR1 MGHDK and CDR2 SYGVNS. Unmatched junction bases numbered 4, after V lost 6 bases and J lost 1 base. The CDR3 length is 14 residues. The CDR3 sequence: CASSTGQGTDTQYF. CDR3 DNA: TGTGCCAGCAGCACAGGACAGGGCACAGATACGCAGTATTTT.

The rearrangement joins TRBV10-3 to TRBJ2-1; 12 bases are shared with TRBD2. This CDR3 contains 16 residues. J gave up 4 bases and V 5 bases, and 6 bases lay outside the gene matches. Germline lookup yields CDR1 ENHRY and CDR2 SYGVKD. This CDR3 is CAISPWTSGNYNEQFF. In nucleotides, the CDR3 is TGTGCCATCAGTCCCTGGACTAGCGGGAATTACAATGAGCAGTTCTTC.

V and J are TRBV14 and TRBJ1-1; D is undetermined. There are 16 residues in the CDR3. From germline, CDR1 is SGHDN and CDR2 FVKESK. Trimming shortened V by 0 bases and J by 3 bases, and 14 bases separated the two germline ends. CDR3 sequence: CASSQDLVGVDTEAFF. The CDR3, as DNA: TGTGCCAGCAGCCAAGATCTCGTGGGCGTGGACACTGAAGCTTTCTTT.

This clone was counted a single time. The DNA of the CDR3 is TGTGCCAGCAGCTTACGGGGACTATATTACAATGAGCAGTTCTTC. Its protein product is CASSLRGLYYNEQFF. This chain uses TRBV7-8 with TRBJ2-1, with 7 bases fitting TRBD2. J was trimmed by 4 bases and V by 2 bases; bases with no gene match: 5. In germline, CDR1 is SGHVS, CDR2 FQNEAQ. The CDR3 has 15 amino acids.

The chain has TRBV2 and TRBJ2-6; TRBD1 aligns across 8 bases. Germline-derived CDR1 and CDR2 are SNHLY and FYNNEI. Trimming at V came to 6 bases and at J to 0 bases, leaving 4 bases not matched to a gene. The CDR3 is 16 amino acids. For the CDR3, the DNA is TGTGCCAGCAGCCTACAGGGGGGCTCTGGGGCCAACGTCCTGACTTTC. It is translated as CASSLQGGSGANVLTF.

V usage is TRBV9 and J usage is TRBJ2-1; D not certain. This CDR3 comprises 14 residues. Germline V gives CDR1 SGDLS, CDR2 YYNGEE. Trimming stripped 0 bases from V and 4 bases from J, with 8 bases between. The CDR3 DNA is TGTGCCAGCAGCGTAGGTGTAGGATACAATGAGCAGTTCTTC. Encoded protein: CASSVGVGYNEQFF.

The CDR3 coding sequence is TGTGCCAGCAGTATCCAGCTGGCCCCGAACACCGGGGAGCTGTTTTTT. This translates into CASSIQLAPNTGELFF. V is TRBV25-1 and J is TRBJ2-2, with D unresolved. The CDR3 length is 16 residues. Trimming removed 5 bases from V and 0 bases from J, with 13 bases in between. Per germline, CDR1 MGHDK and CDR2 SYGVNS.

The table lists this clone with a few counts. The chain joins TRBV5-1 to TRBJ2-2; 10 bases line up with TRBD2. The CDR3 has 17 amino acids. The germline CDR1 and CDR2 sequences are SGHRS and YFSETQ. After removal of 4 bases from V and 2 bases from J, the junction contained 8 bases not matched to a gene. The CDR3 reads CASSAELAGQNTGELFF. CDR3 nucleotide sequence: TGCGCCAGCAGCGCAGAACTAGCGGGACAAAACACCGGGGAGCTGTTTTTT. The variable domain in full, with the rest retrieved from reference TRBV5-1 and TRBJ2-2, is KAGVTQTPRYLIKTRGQQVTLSCSPISGHRSVSWYQQTPGQGLQFLFEYFSETQRNKGNFPGRFSGRQFSNSRSEMNVSTLELGDSALYLCASSAELAGQNTGELFFGEGSRLTVL.

This chain links TRBV5-4 with TRBJ1-2; 9 nucleotides line up with TRBD1. The CDR3 contains 14 residues. Germline assignment: CDR1 SGHNT and CDR2 YYREEE (reference sequence). The V and J ends lost 6 bases and 7 bases, in that order; junction bases with no gene match: 10. The CDR3 DNA sequence: TGTGCCAGCACCCAAGACAGGGGGATTGGTGGCTACACCTTC. Translated: CASTQDRGIGGYTF.

A single count supports this clone. V gene TRBV27 combines with J gene TRBJ2-3; TRBD1 aligns across 7 bases. The junction had 2 bases not matched to a gene; V was cut back by 3 bases and J by 5 bases. This CDR3 region has 13 residues. Germline assignment: CDR1 MNHEY and CDR2 SMNVEV (reference sequence). CDR3 region: CASSFTGVDTQYF. The CDR3 DNA is TGTGCCAGCAGTTTCACAGGGGTAGATACGCAGTATTTT.

This chain uses TRBV5-6 with TRBJ2-1; 7 bases map to TRBD1. J gave up 5 bases and V 4 bases, and 9 bases lay outside the gene matches. This CDR3 has 15 residues. Germline V gives CDR1 SGHDT, CDR2 YYEEEE. CDR3: CASSPLGTVNNEQFF. In DNA form, the CDR3 reads TGTGCCAGCAGCCCGTTGGGGACAGTTAACAATGAGCAGTTCTTC.

Note on this clone: The identical CDR3 is also encoded by other nucleotide sequences in the sample. CDR3 DNA: TGCAGCGCACGACAGGGGAGCACAGATACGCAGTATTTT. This sequence encodes CSARQGSTDTQYF. V is TRBV29-1 and J is TRBJ2-3, with 8 bases lining up with TRBD1. With V trimmed by 7 bases and J by 0 bases, 3 bases remained unmatched. The germline V gene has CDR1 SQVTM and CDR2 ANQGSEA. The CDR3 runs to 13 residues.

The V and J genes are TRBV27 and TRBJ2-5, with D perhaps TRBD2 (5 bases). The CDR3 sequence is 16 residues long. Germline V gives CDR1 MNHEY, CDR2 SMNVEV (reference sequence). Trimming took 7 bases from V and 4 from J, leaving 22 bases between them. The CDR3 region has the DNA TGTGCCAGCACCGCGAGGGCGCTCAACACAGTAGAGACCCAGTACTTC. This codes for CASTARALNTVETQYF.

This clone came up many times. The chain carries TRBV29-1 and TRBJ2-7, with 7 bases matching TRBD2. The germline V gene has CDR1 SQVTM and CDR2 ANQGSEA. This CDR3 region has 14 residues. The CDR3 region has the DNA TGCACCAGACTCTGCCTAGCGGCCTTCTACGAGCAGTACTTC. This sequence encodes CTRLCLAAFYEQYF.

The chain joins TRBV30 to TRBJ1-2; the match to TRBD1 covers 10 bases. The CDR3 length is 15 residues. V lost 6 bases, J lost 4 bases, and 11 bases stayed unmatched. From germline, CDR1 is GTSNPN and CDR2 SVGIG (reference sequence). The CDR3 is CACDSPGQGTYGYTF. The CDR3 DNA sequence: TGTGCCTGTGATAGTCCGGGACAGGGGACCTATGGCTACACCTTC. Combining the CDR3 with reference TRBV30 and TRBJ1-2 gives the whole variable domain SQTIHQWPATLVQPVGSPLSLECTVEGTSNPNLYWYRQAAGRGLQLLFYSVGIGQISSEVPQNLSASRPQDRQFILSSKKLLLSDSGFYLCACDSPGQGTYGYTFGSGTRLTVV.

The chain couples TRBV28 to TRBJ1-4; no clear D. Trimming stripped 8 bases from V and 0 bases from J, with 10 bases between. The CDR3 is 14 residues long. Per germline, CDR1 MDHEN and CDR2 SYDVKM. CDR3 sequence: CASGEIATNEKLFF. DNA of the CDR3: TGTGCCAGCGGGGAGATTGCAACTAATGAAAAACTGTTTTTT.

This clone was seen just once. This sequence joins TRBV5-1 and TRBJ2-1; 15 bases are shared with TRBD2. Germline V lookup: CDR1 SGHRS, CDR2 YFSETQ. This CDR3 is 16 amino acids long. Trimming at V came to 1 base and at J to 7 bases, leaving 3 bases not matched to a gene. In DNA, the CDR3 is TGCGCCAGCAGCTTGTATGGGACTAGCGGGAGGAATGAGCAGTTCTTC. Amino acids: CASSLYGTSGRNEQFF. Drawing the rest from reference TRBV5-1 and TRBJ2-1, the complete variable domain is KAGVTQTPRYLIKTRGQQVTLSCSPISGHRSVSWYQQTPGQGLQFLFEYFSETQRNKGNFPGRFSGRQFSNSRSEMNVSTLELGDSALYLCASSLYGTSGRNEQFFGPGTRLTVL.

The chain uses TRBV5-1 and TRBJ2-3; D is tentatively TRBD1 or TRBD2 (5 bases each). This CDR3 has 14 amino acids. Deletions cut 4 bases from V and 2 bases from J, with 11 bases between. CDR1 is SGHRS and CDR2 is YFSETQ in the germline V gene. The CDR3: CASSPGRATDTQYF. Here the CDR3 DNA reads TGCGCCAGCAGCCCGGGACGGGCCACAGATACGCAGTATTTT. Full variable domain (remainder filled in from reference TRBV5-1 and TRBJ2-3): KAGVTQTPRYLIKTRGQQVTLSCSPISGHRSVSWYQQTPGQGLQFLFEYFSETQRNKGNFPGRFSGRQFSNSRSEMNVSTLELGDSALYLCASSPGRATDTQYFGPGTRLTVL.

This chain joins TRBV11-2 and TRBJ1-1; 9 bases are shared with TRBD1. The CDR3 has 13 amino acids. CDR1 and CDR2 from the germline V gene are SGHAT and FQNNGV. With 1 base clipped from V and 11 bases from J, the junction kept 5 bases outside the gene matches. The CDR3 DNA sequence: TGTGCCAGCAGCTTAGCGGGGACAGGGTATGCTTTCTTT. This sequence encodes CASSLAGTGYAFF.

V and J are TRBV30 and TRBJ2-2, with D maybe TRBD2 (5 bases). Germline CDR1 and CDR2: GTSNPN and SVGIG (reference sequence). CDR3 length: 17 amino acids. Trimming took 0 bases from V and 4 from J, leaving 18 bases between them. For the CDR3, the DNA is TGTGCCTGGAGTGTACTCCCGGTAGCGTCTGGCACCGGGGAGCTGTTTTTT. It specifies CAWSVLPVASGTGELFF.

The rearrangement uses TRBV7-2 and TRBJ2-1; the D gene is possibly TRBD2 (6 bases). The germline gives CDR1 SGHTA, CDR2 FQGNSA. Trimming left V 5 bases short and J 0 bases short, with 14 bases between. This CDR3 has 16 amino acids. The CDR3 here is CASSRRVAASYNEQFF. The CDR3 nucleotides read TGTGCCAGCAGCCGTCGGGTAGCGGCCTCCTACAATGAGCAGTTCTTC.

V is TRBV4-1 and J is TRBJ2-1, with TRBD1 matching 7 bases. V lost 1 base, J lost 3 bases, and 6 bases stayed unmatched. The CDR3 consists of 16 residues. From germline, CDR1 is MGHRA and CDR2 YSYEKL. The CDR3 coding sequence is TGCGCCAGCAGCCAAGTCCTGACAGGGTACTACAATGAGCAGTTCTTC. Amino acids: CASSQVLTGYYNEQFF.

The V gene is TRBV7-2, the J gene TRBJ1-3; D might be TRBD1 (6 bases). The V end lost 6 bases, the J end lost 2 bases, and 17 bases lay between the germline ends. Germline V gene sequence: CDR1 SGHTA, CDR2 FQGNSA. The length of the CDR3 is 16 residues. In DNA, the CDR3 is TGTGCCAGCAGGTACAACTCGGGGGCAACTGGAAACACCATATATTTT. This translates into CASRYNSGATGNTIYF.

The V gene is TRBV28, the J gene TRBJ2-5; 9 nucleotides align to TRBD1. The CDR3 has 14 residues. Trimming took 5 bases from V and 6 from J; bases not matched to a gene: 7. From germline, CDR1 is MDHEN and CDR2 SYDVKM. The DNA for the CDR3 is TGTGCCAGCAGTCCAACAGGGGGCGGGAAGACCCAGTACTTC. Translating it yields CASSPTGGGKTQYF. Full variable domain (outside the CDR3, taken from reference TRBV28 and TRBJ2-5): DVKVTQSSRYLVKRTGEKVFLECVQDMDHENMFWYRQDPGLGLRLIYFSYDVKMKEKGDIPEGYSVSREKKERFSLILESASTNQTSMYLCASSPTGGGKTQYFGPGTRLLVL.

Points on this clone: Other nucleotide sequences from this sample produce the same CDR3. The rearrangement joins TRBV7-2 to TRBJ1-5; the D gene is possibly TRBD1 (6 bases). The CDR3 is 14 amino acids. Germline V gives CDR1 SGHTA, CDR2 FQGNSA. V was pared by 2 bases and J by 2 bases, with 7 bases between. The CDR3 bases are TGTGCCAGCAGCTTAAGACAGGGCAATCAGCCCCAGCATTTT. As protein: CASSLRQGNQPQHF. Full variable domain (missing parts from reference TRBV7-2 and TRBJ1-5): GAGVSQSPSNKVTEKGKDVELRCDPISGHTALYWYRQSLGQGLEFLIYFQGNSAPDKSGLPSDRFSAERTGGSVSTLTIQRTQQEDSAVYLCASSLRQGNQPQHFGDGTRLSIL.